The sample holds many counts of the clone carrying this T cell receptor (beta chain). Its specificity is unknown. TCRdb re-called the 5' RACE reads through MiXCR, storing one row per CDR3 protein. The data show around 570,000 distinct CDR3 sequences, over 8.5% seen once. Healthy Caucasians were all of the donors. These data belong to a study of identical twins. Broader study findings: The conclusions drew on cross-sectional statistical analysis instead of tracking the same donors.

Germline V gene sequence: CDR1 LGHNA, CDR2 YNFKEQ. This CDR3 has 13 amino acids. Trimming stripped 4 bases from V and 2 bases from J, with 9 bases between. The same data also contributed to another study, on yellow fever vaccine responses in identical twins.

The specimen was PBMCs. The genes are TRBV4-2 and TRBJ2-7; the D is unclear. This clonotype was obtained from a woman under 30 in good health. CDR3 nucleotides: TGTGCCAGCAGCCGAGAGATTACCTACGAGCAGTACTTC. Translation gives CASSREITYEQYF.